These T cell receptor beta chains were read from a single sample in a study of cytomegalovirus exposure and HLA in healthy donors. Sequencing was performed with immunoSEQ multiplex PCR; in TCRdb, only in-frame clones are kept and a portion is missing. The data hold 240,000 or so clones, with more than 75% observed a single time. Source material: PBMCs. Receptors originate from a woman in her thirties or forties in good health and CMV-seropositive. Each CDR3 is given with its conserved first and last residue. D genes are given only for firm matches. Part of the rows lack a size; the others show once, few, many or a class for expanded clones.

d_call clone_size cdr3_length j_call v_call cdr3_nt cdr3_aa
. . 16 TRBJ1-1 TRBV6-6 TGTGCCAGCAGCTACGCCCCCGGAGAGAAGGACACTGAAGCTTTCTTT CASSYAPGEKDTEAFF
TRBD1 . 14 TRBJ2-2 TRBV6-5 TGTGCCAGCAGGCCGGGACAGGGTACCGGGGAGCTGTTTTTT CASRPGQGTGELFF
. . 15 TRBJ1-5 TRBV27 TGTGCCAGCAGTCTCAGGGCGGGGTTCAATCAGCCCCAGCATTTT CASSLRAGFNQPQHF
. . 11 TRBJ1-3 TRBV10-3 TGTGCCATCGAGGGAAAAAACACCATATATTTT CAIEGKNTIYF
. . 13 TRBJ2-5 TRBV11-2 TGTGCCAGCAGCTTAGTAGTCTGGGAGACCCAGTACTTC CASSLVVWETQYF
TRBD1 . 17 TRBJ2-2 TRBV7-9 TGTGCCAGCAGCTTAAGGACAGGGGCCACGAACACCGGGGAGCTGTTTTTT CASSLRTGATNTGELFF
TRBD2 . 15 TRBJ2-7 TRBV28 TGTGCCAGCAGTTTAGGGACTAGCGGGTCTTACGAGCAGTACTTC CASSLGTSGSYEQYF
. . 15 TRBJ2-2 TRBV14 TGTGCCAGCAGCCAGAATTTGAGGAACACCGGGGAGCTGTTTTTT CASSQNLRNTGELFF
. . 12 TRBJ1-2 TRBV30 TGTGCCTGGAGTGTTGGCGGCGATGGCTACACCTTC CAWSVGGDGYTF
. . 16 TRBJ2-3 TRBV21-1 TGTGCCAGCAGCAAATCAGGGACAGGCCTCACAGATACGCAGTATTTT CASSKSGTGLTDTQYF
TRBD1 . 15 TRBJ2-7 TRBV30 TGTGCCTGGACCTACGGGACAGGGTTATCCTACGAGCAGTACTTC CAWTYGTGLSYEQYF
TRBD1 . 14 TRBJ2-7 TRBV30 TGTGCCTCCTCCGGGACAGACGCCTATTACGAGCAGTACTTC CASSGTDAYYEQYF
. . 15 TRBJ2-7 TRBV7-2 TGTGCCAGCAGCTTAGCGCTGGCAGGGGCCTACGAGCAGTACTTC CASSLALAGAYEQYF
TRBD1 . 17 TRBJ2-7 TRBV19 TGTGCCAGTAGTATTCTCAAGGGCAGGGGGCGGGAATACGAGCAGTACTTC CASSILKGRGREYEQYF
. few 15 TRBJ2-7 TRBV18 TGTGCCAGCTCACCAAGGGACATAATCGCCTACGAGCAGTACTTC CASSPRDIIAYEQYF
TRBD2 . 15 TRBJ2-1 TRBV11-2 TGTGCCAGCAGCTTAACTAGCGGGAGTTACAATGAGCAGTTCTTC CASSLTSGSYNEQFF